This T cell receptor (beta chain) comes out of a study of shared clonotypes between healthy human individuals. The V end was cut by 6 bases, the J end by 4 bases, with 10 bases between. This CDR3 comprises 12 residues. Germline CDR1 and CDR2: SGHAT and FQNNGV. A roughly 200 ng quantity of DNA, roughly 29,000 T cell genomes, went into the sorted-subset replicate PCRs. Only in-frame clones appear in the TCRdb table, and some are missing; sequencing was by immunoSEQ multiplex PCR. Of about 2.1 million clones detected, 85% to 95% appear once; the ten largest clones hold roughly 1.8%. The naive CD8 population came from CD45RO-negative cells selected for CCR7, without terminally differentiated effector memory CD45RA+ cells.

The sample was naive CD8+ T cells from PBMCs. The sequence was obtained from a man younger than 35 in good health. Some clones in this sample may be carry-over from other donors' samples. The chain links TRBV11-2 to TRBJ2-7; D possibly corresponds to TRBD1 (5 bases). CDR3 coding DNA: TGTGCCAGCAGTTTACAGGATTACGAGCAGTACTTC. The encoded protein is CASSLQDYEQYF.